This TCR beta chain comes out of a study of CD4+ T cells in melanoma. TCRdb's copy holds only in-frame clones and misses some; the assay was immunoSEQ multiplex PCR. The table has 55,000 or so clones, more than 60% seen once. CDR1 is MNHNY, CDR2 SVGAGI, per germline (reference sequence). The CDR3 spans 13 residues. Trimming stripped 5 bases from V and 7 bases from J, with 14 bases between. Overall study findings and caveats: Neoantigen-specific CD4+ T cells in melanoma reportedly had diverse differentiation states. CD8+ T cell, macrophage and B cell function reportedly correlated with neoantigen-specific CD4+ T cells.

This clone occurred a few times. The target antigen is unknown. The source material was tumor tissue. The rearrangement joins TRBV6-6 to TRBJ1-2; D is unclear. This TCR was sampled from a human donor with melanoma. CDR3: CASSPTEMVGYTF. For the CDR3, the DNA is TGTGCCAGCAGTCCGACGGAAATGGTTGGCTACACCTTC.